The table lists the clone carrying this T cell receptor (beta chain) with many counts. Its antigen remains unknown. RNA transcripts were the template for amplifying TCR beta CDR3 regions. HTBI primers drove first-round RT-PCR of the TCR CDR3. TCRdb analysed the multiplex PCR reads with MiXCR anew, one entry per CDR3 protein. The sample shows fewer than 750,000 distinct CDR3 sequences, roughly 14% of them seen only once. This entry is derived from a study of T cells in Graves' hyperthyroidism and ophthalmopathy. The study's findings and limits: The model predicted ophthalmopathy a median roughly six months before onset.

Germline V gene sequence: CDR1 LNHDA, CDR2 SQIVND (reference sequence). The V and J ends lost 6 bases and 5 bases, in that order; junction bases with no gene match: 6. The CDR3 loop spans 13 amino acids. The TCR was taken from a woman aged 40 to 50 with Graves' ophthalmopathy. V is TRBV19 and J is TRBJ2-7; 8 bases are shared with TRBD1. The specimen was blood. This CDR3 reads CASRPPTGDEQYF. The CDR3 DNA follows: TGTGCCAGTAGGCCCCCGACAGGGGACGAGCAGTACTTC.